Listed here are 32 T cell receptor beta chains from one sample, sequenced in a study of blood T cell repertoires in COVID-19. Sequenced by immunoSEQ multiplex PCR; TCRdb stores in-frame clones only, minus some. This sample has about 130,000 clones, with about 89% found just once. The specimen sequenced was peripheral blood. The receptors were gathered from a woman in her 70s with COVID-19, enrolled during active disease.

This chain joins TRBV2 and TRBJ1-2; TRBD1 agrees at 7 bases. The CDR3 runs 13 residues. Germline V gene data show CDR1 as SNHLY and CDR2 as FYNNEI. Trimming removed 5 bases from V and 3 bases from J; junction bases left unmatched: 3. The DNA of the CDR3 is TGTGCCAGCAGTTTAGGACAGGACTATGGCTACACCTTC. It yields the protein CASSLGQDYGYTF.

The chain recombines TRBV19 with TRBJ1-2; 8 positions agree with TRBD1. CDR1 is LNHDA, CDR2 SQIVND, per germline (reference sequence). With 6 bases clipped from V and 1 base from J, the junction kept 7 bases outside the gene matches. CDR3 size: 15 residues. CDR3 nucleotides: TGTGCCAGTAGCCTCGGACAGGGCCTTAACTATGGCTACACCTTC. It translates to CASSLGQGLNYGYTF.

A few counts support this clone. The J gene is TRBJ1-2, the V gene TRBV28; D possibly corresponds to TRBD1 (6 bases). With 6 bases removed from V and 5 bases from J, the gap between germline ends came to 25 bases. The CDR3 extends over 17 amino acids. Germline-derived CDR1 and CDR2 are MDHEN and SYDVKM. CDR3 in amino acids: CASSLTGGRGLKYGYTF. DNA for the CDR3: TGTGCCAGCAGCCTCACCGGCGGCAGGGGCTTGAAGTATGGCTACACCTTC.

The chain recombines TRBV25-1 with TRBJ1-6; D gene ambiguous. Germline loops: CDR1 MGHDK, CDR2 SYGVNS. V lost 6 bases, J lost 14 bases, and 20 bases lay in between. The CDR3 runs to 14 residues. The CDR3 region is CASRPAELATALHF. DNA for the CDR3: TGTGCCAGCAGGCCGGCGGAGTTGGCCACGGCCCTCCACTTT.

This chain connects TRBV3-1 (or the pseudogene TRBV3-2) to TRBJ2-5; 9 bases map to TRBD1. V dropped 4 bases and J dropped 5; count of bases not matched to a gene: 2. The CDR3 covers 13 residues. Germline V gives CDR1 LGHDT, CDR2 YNNKEL (reference sequence). The CDR3 sequence is CASSRDRGETQYF. The CDR3 DNA follows: TGTGCCAGCAGCCGAGACAGGGGGGAGACCCAGTACTTC.

This rearrangement joins TRBV30 to TRBJ1-2; D not certain. Germline V gene lookup returns CDR1 GTSNPN and CDR2 SVGIG (reference sequence). The CDR3 is 12 residues long. V lost 4 bases to trimming and J lost 4 bases, with 10 bases between them. CDR3 in DNA: TGTGCCTGGACCGCGGGAGGCTATGGCTACACCTTC. Encoded protein: CAWTAGGYGYTF. Combining the CDR3 with reference TRBV30 and TRBJ1-2 gives the whole variable domain SQTIHQWPATLVQPVGSPLSLECTVEGTSNPNLYWYRQAAGRGLQLLFYSVGIGQISSEVPQNLSASRPQDRQFILSSKKLLLSDSGFYLCAWTAGGYGYTFGSGTRLTVV.

This rearrangement joins TRBV7-2 to TRBJ1-3; D gene ambiguous. From germline, CDR1 is SGHTA and CDR2 FQGNSA. The CDR3 spans 14 residues. The ends were cut back, 6 bases at V and 3 bases at J, with 12 bases in the middle. DNA for the CDR3: TGTGCCAGCAGTCAGGCCCTGATTGGAAACACCATATATTTT. Translated: CASSQALIGNTIYF.

The chain links TRBV7-9 to TRBJ2-1; TRBD2 matches at 9 bases. The germline gives CDR1 SEHNR, CDR2 FQNEAQ (reference sequence). The CDR3 totals 15 residues. The V and J ends lost 3 bases and 8 bases, in that order; junction bases with no gene match: 8. The CDR3 region is CASSLDLAGFYEQFF. Here the CDR3 DNA reads TGTGCCAGCAGCTTGGACCTAGCGGGGTTTTATGAGCAGTTCTTC.

The J gene is TRBJ1-2, the V gene TRBV5-1, with 9 bases fitting TRBD1. Germline CDR1 SGHRS, CDR2 YFSETQ. The CDR3 runs to 14 residues. Trimming cost V 4 bases and J 4 bases; bases outside gene matches: 5. The CDR3 sequence: CASSTGTGFYGYTF. The CDR3 DNA sequence: TGCGCCAGCAGCACCGGGACAGGGTTCTATGGCTACACCTTC.

The sample holds one count of this clone. V gene TRBV5-4 combines with J gene TRBJ1-2; TRBD1 is a possible D gene (6 bases). V was clipped by 3 bases and J by 0 bases, with 18 bases between them. The germline gives CDR1 SGHNT, CDR2 YYREEE (reference sequence). The CDR3 totals 17 residues. This CDR3 is CASSSGTLRSPNYGYTF. CDR3 bases: TGTGCCAGCAGCTCCGGGACACTCCGGAGCCCTAACTATGGCTACACCTTC.

V is TRBV19 and J is TRBJ1-3, with 9 bases identical to TRBD1. The CDR3 extends over 17 amino acids. Germline lookup yields CDR1 LNHDA and CDR2 SQIVND (reference sequence). V lost 8 bases to trimming and J lost 0 bases; unmatched junction nucleotides: 11. The CDR3 bases are TGTGCCAGTCCTAGGACAGGGGATAATAGCTCTGGAAACACCATATATTTT. Its protein product is CASPRTGDNSSGNTIYF.

The chain links TRBV27 to TRBJ2-5, with a weak D call TRBD2 (7 bases). The CDR3 is 16 amino acids. Trimming shortened V by 4 bases and J by 5 bases, and 20 bases separated the two germline ends. Germline V gene data show CDR1 as MNHEY and CDR2 as SMNVEV (reference sequence). CDR3 protein: CASSYSPGGLGETQYF. The CDR3, as DNA: TGTGCCAGCAGTTATTCCCCCGGGGGGCTGGGGGAGACCCAGTACTTC.

V and J are TRBV9 and TRBJ1-5; D might be TRBD1 (5 bases). The CDR3 sequence is 15 residues long. The germline CDR1 and CDR2 sequences are SGDLS and YYNGEE. Trimming removed 0 bases from V and 7 bases from J, with 14 bases in between. The CDR3 DNA reads as TGTGCCAGCAGCGTAGATCCCAGGGTAGACCAGCCCCAGCATTTT. This sequence encodes CASSVDPRVDQPQHF.

The chain uses TRBV7-9 and TRBJ2-1, with TRBD2 matching 9 bases. Trimming removed 1 base from V and 10 bases from J; junction bases left unmatched: 5. Germline CDR1 reads SEHNR; CDR2 reads FQNEAQ (reference sequence). This CDR3 is built from 14 residues. DNA of the CDR3: TGTGCCAGCAGCTTAGAGAGACTAGCGGTAGAGCAGTTCTTC. Protein product: CASSLERLAVEQFF. The full variable domain, in which reference TRBV7-9 and TRBJ2-1 provide the parts outside the CDR3, is DTGVSQNPRHKITKRGQNVTFRCDPISEHNRLYWYRQTLGQGPEFLTYFQNEAQLEKSRLLSDRFSAERPKGSFSTLEIQRTEQGDSAMYLCASSLERLAVEQFFGPGTRLTVL.

The chain joins TRBV9 to TRBJ2-5; TRBD2 matches 10 bases. The CDR3 runs to 16 residues. Germline loops: CDR1 SGDLS, CDR2 YYNGEE. Germline trimming cut 4 bases from V and 5 bases from J; bases unmatched to any gene: 11. This CDR3 reads CASSRFLSGGAETQYF. CDR3 DNA sequence: TGTGCCAGCAGCCGGTTTTTAAGCGGGGGGGCGGAGACCCAGTACTTC.

The V call is TRBV15, the J call TRBJ2-2; D ambiguous. V lost 2 bases and J 5 bases, leaving 3 bases between the germline ends. The germline gives CDR1 LNHNV, CDR2 YYDKDF (reference sequence). This CDR3 contains 12 residues. CDR3 in DNA: TGTGCCACCAGCAGATCTACCGGGGAGCTGTTTTTT. Its protein is CATSRSTGELFF. The full variable domain, in which reference TRBV15 and TRBJ2-2 provide the parts outside the CDR3, is DAMVIQNPRYQVTQFGKPVTLSCSQTLNHNVMYWYQQKSSQAPKLLFHYYDKDFNNEADTPDNFQSRRPNTSFCFLDIRSPGLGDTAMYLCATSRSTGELFFGEGSRLTVL.

The rearrangement links TRBV5-1 to TRBJ2-6, with 10 positions matching TRBD1. CDR3 size: 17 residues. From germline, CDR1 is SGHRS and CDR2 YFSETQ. J gave up 4 bases and V 5 bases, and 9 bases lay outside the gene matches. CDR3 protein: CASSPRRQGAGANVLTF. In nucleotides, the CDR3 is TGCGCCAGCAGTCCTCGACGACAGGGGGCCGGGGCCAACGTCCTGACTTTC. Filled out from reference TRBV5-1 and TRBJ2-6, the complete variable domain reads KAGVTQTPRYLIKTRGQQVTLSCSPISGHRSVSWYQQTPGQGLQFLFEYFSETQRNKGNFPGRFSGRQFSNSRSEMNVSTLELGDSALYLCASSPRRQGAGANVLTFGAGSRLTVL.

This rearrangement joins TRBV29-1 to TRBJ2-1; TRBD2 agrees at 10 bases. This CDR3 region has 15 residues. V lost 4 bases, J lost 3 bases, and 6 bases stayed unmatched. Germline-derived CDR1 and CDR2 are SQVTM and ANQGSEA. CDR3 residues: CSVAIAGGFYNEQFF. In DNA, the CDR3 is TGCAGCGTTGCGATAGCGGGAGGTTTCTACAATGAGCAGTTCTTC.

The CDR3 region is CATLTGHESNYGYTF. The CDR3 DNA sequence: TGTGCCACCCTGACAGGGCATGAGTCTAACTATGGCTACACCTTC. The V gene is TRBV10-3, the J gene TRBJ1-2, with 7 bases lining up with TRBD1. Germline V gene data show CDR1 as ENHRY and CDR2 as SYGVKD. Losses at the gene ends were 10 bases for V and 0 bases for J; bases not matched to a gene: 11. The CDR3 loop spans 15 amino acids.

V and J are TRBV11-3 and TRBJ2-3, with 7 positions matching TRBD2. Germline V gene lookup returns CDR1 SGHNT and CDR2 YENEEA. This CDR3 region has 14 residues. The junction had 3 bases not matched to a gene; V was cut back by 2 bases and J by 4 bases. The CDR3 protein is CASSLRGVSDTQYF. CDR3 in DNA: TGTGCCAGCAGCTTACGGGGGGTGTCAGATACGCAGTATTTT.

This clone was recorded only once. This chain uses TRBV5-1 with TRBJ1-6; 7 nucleotides align to TRBD1. Losses at the gene ends were 5 bases for V and 5 bases for J; bases not matched to a gene: 13. Per germline, CDR1 SGHRS and CDR2 YFSETQ. The CDR3 contains 17 residues. The CDR3 DNA follows: TGCGCCAGCAGACCGGGACAGCAACGGCACAATAATTCACCCCTCCACTTT. As protein: CASRPGQQRHNNSPLHF.

The rearrangement joins TRBV5-1 to TRBJ2-7; D unclear. V was shortened by 0 bases and J by 3 bases, with 7 bases between the two germline ends. The CDR3 runs to 13 residues. In germline, CDR1 is SGHRS, CDR2 YFSETQ. The CDR3 DNA reads as TGCGCCAGCAGCTTGGACAGTTACTACGAGCAGTACTTC. Amino acid sequence: CASSLDSYYEQYF.

The genes are TRBV5-1 and TRBJ2-7; D is perhaps TRBD1 (5 bases). Germline V lookup: CDR1 SGHRS, CDR2 YFSETQ. CDR3 length: 15 amino acids. V lost 0 bases and J lost 1, with 11 bases in between. CDR3 in amino acids: CASSLAMGLSYEQYF. The CDR3 DNA reads TGCGCCAGCAGCTTGGCCATGGGGCTGTCCTACGAGCAGTACTTC.

The chain combines TRBV5-1 with TRBJ1-5, with D possibly matching TRBD1 (6 bases). Germline CDR1 reads SGHRS; CDR2 reads YFSETQ. Deletions cut 0 bases from V and 6 bases from J, with 10 bases between. The CDR3 sequence is 14 residues long. CDR3 DNA sequence: TGCGCCAGCAGCTTGGTTGGGGGCGGTCAGCCCCAGCATTTT. The encoded protein is CASSLVGGGQPQHF.

This clone was seen only once. The V gene is TRBV7-6, the J gene TRBJ2-7; 11 positions match TRBD2. J was trimmed by 1 base and V by 6 bases; bases with no gene match: 5. This CDR3 region has 15 residues. The germline CDR1 and CDR2 sequences are SGHVS and FNYEAQ. As DNA, the CDR3 is TGTGCCAGCAGTTATAGCGGGGGGGGTTCCTACGAGCAGTACTTC. It specifies CASSYSGGGSYEQYF.

The chain has TRBV19 and TRBJ1-5; TRBD1 matches at 10 bases. The CDR3 loop spans 16 amino acids. Germline V CDR1 and CDR2: LNHDA, SQIVND (reference sequence). Losses at the gene ends were 0 bases for V and 6 bases for J; bases not matched to a gene: 5. CDR3 region: CASSIEGTGAGQPQHF. CDR3 DNA sequence: TGTGCCAGTAGTATAGAGGGGACAGGGGCAGGTCAGCCCCAGCATTTT. The complete variable domain, with remaining parts taken from reference TRBV19 and TRBJ1-5, reads DGGITQSPKYLFRKEGQNVTLSCEQNLNHDAMYWYRQDPGQGLRLIYYSQIVNDFQKGDIAEGYSVSREKKESFPLTVTSAQKNPTAFYLCASSIEGTGAGQPQHFGDGTRLSIL.

The chain couples TRBV30 to TRBJ1-6, with 8 bases identical to TRBD1. After removal of 1 base from V and 8 bases from J, the junction contained 7 bases not matched to a gene. CDR3 size: 15 residues. Germline V gives CDR1 GTSNPN, CDR2 SVGIG (reference sequence). Here the CDR3 reads CAWSDTDRVYSPLHF. CDR3 bases: TGTGCCTGGAGTGACACGGACAGGGTTTATTCACCCCTCCACTTT.

This clone was observed many times. This chain links TRBV9 with TRBJ1-3, with D possibly matching TRBD1 (6 bases). The germline V gene has CDR1 SGDLS and CDR2 YYNGEE. The CDR3 runs to 16 residues. With 0 bases removed from V and 0 bases from J, the gap between germline ends came to 10 bases. CDR3 amino acids: CASSVGRTASGNTIYF. DNA for the CDR3: TGTGCCAGCAGCGTAGGAAGGACAGCCTCTGGAAACACCATATATTTT. The whole variable domain, remainder taken from reference TRBV9 and TRBJ1-3, is DSGVTQTPKHLITATGQRVTLRCSPRSGDLSVYWYQQSLDQGLQFLIQYYNGEERAKGNILERFSAQQFPDLHSELNLSSLELGDSALYFCASSVGRTASGNTIYFGEGSWLTVV.

The rearrangement joins TRBV5-1 to TRBJ2-3; TRBD1 agrees at 9 bases. Germline trimming cut 3 bases from V and 2 bases from J; bases unmatched to any gene: 7. The CDR3 consists of 16 residues. Germline V gene data show CDR1 as SGHRS and CDR2 as YFSETQ. The CDR3 DNA is TGCGCCAGCAGCTGGGGGGACAGGGACCTCACAGATACGCAGTATTTT. Translated, it gives CASSWGDRDLTDTQYF.

This chain uses TRBV18 with TRBJ1-5; D might be TRBD1 (6 bases). Germline V CDR1 and CDR2: KGHSH, LQKENI. The CDR3 consists of 17 residues. V lost 3 bases to trimming and J lost 1 base, with 16 bases between them. The CDR3 spells CASSPAGTTRSNQPQHF. The DNA of the CDR3 is TGTGCCAGCTCACCGGCTGGGACAACAAGAAGCAATCAGCCCCAGCATTTT. The whole variable domain, filled in from reference TRBV18 and TRBJ1-5, reads NAGVMQNPRHLVRRRGQEARLRCSPMKGHSHVYWYRQLPEEGLKFMVYLQKENIIDESGMPKERFSAEFPKEGPSILRIQQVVRGDSAAYFCASSPAGTTRSNQPQHFGDGTRLSIL.

The chain joins TRBV11-3 to TRBJ2-7, with TRBD1 matching over 7 bases. V shed 6 bases and J 3 bases; nucleotides not matched to a gene: 11. Germline-derived CDR1 and CDR2 are SGHNT and YENEEA. The length of the CDR3 is 15 residues. CDR3 sequence reads: CASSRGQQIIYEQYF. The CDR3 nucleotides are TGTGCCAGCAGTAGGGGACAGCAGATAATCTACGAGCAGTACTTC.

Only one count was recorded for this clone. V gene TRBV3-1 (or the pseudogene TRBV3-2) combines with J gene TRBJ1-5; no clear D. Germline CDR1 LGHDT, CDR2 YNNKEL (reference sequence). CDR3 size: 12 residues. V was shortened by 4 bases and J by 8 bases, with 9 bases between the two germline ends. CDR3 residues: CASSPRVEPQHF. The CDR3 nucleotides read TGTGCCAGCAGCCCTCGGGTTGAGCCCCAGCATTTT.